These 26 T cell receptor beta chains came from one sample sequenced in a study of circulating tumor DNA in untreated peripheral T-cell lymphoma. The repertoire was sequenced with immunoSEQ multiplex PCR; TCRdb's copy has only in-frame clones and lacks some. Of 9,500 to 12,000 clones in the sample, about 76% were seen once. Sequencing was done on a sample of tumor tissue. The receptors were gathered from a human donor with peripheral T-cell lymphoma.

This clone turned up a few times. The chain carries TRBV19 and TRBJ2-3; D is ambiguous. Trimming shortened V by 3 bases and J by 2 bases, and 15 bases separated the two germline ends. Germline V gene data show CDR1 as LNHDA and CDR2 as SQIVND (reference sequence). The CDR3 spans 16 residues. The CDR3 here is CASSIGGRFFTDTQYF. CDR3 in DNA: TGTGCCAGTAGTATTGGTGGAAGATTCTTCACAGATACGCAGTATTTT.

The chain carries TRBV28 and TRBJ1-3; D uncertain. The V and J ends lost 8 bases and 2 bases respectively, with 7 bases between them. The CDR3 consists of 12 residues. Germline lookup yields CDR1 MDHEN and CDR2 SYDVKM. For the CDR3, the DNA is TGTGCCAGCCAGGCGGCTGGAAACACCATATATTTT. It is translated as CASQAAGNTIYF.

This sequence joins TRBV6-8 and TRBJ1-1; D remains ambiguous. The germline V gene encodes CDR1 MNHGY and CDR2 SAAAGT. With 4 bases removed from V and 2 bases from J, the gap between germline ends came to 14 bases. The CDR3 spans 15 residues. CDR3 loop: CASSFRVPTNTEAFF. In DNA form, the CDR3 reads TGTGCCAGCAGTTTCCGGGTTCCCACAAACACTGAAGCTTTCTTT.

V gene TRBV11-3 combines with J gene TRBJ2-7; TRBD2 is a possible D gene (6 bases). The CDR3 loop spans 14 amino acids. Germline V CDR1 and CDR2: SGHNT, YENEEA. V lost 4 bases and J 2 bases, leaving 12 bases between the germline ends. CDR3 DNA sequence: TGTGCCAGCAGCTCGGATAGACTAGCCTACGAGCAGTACTTC. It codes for CASSSDRLAYEQYF.

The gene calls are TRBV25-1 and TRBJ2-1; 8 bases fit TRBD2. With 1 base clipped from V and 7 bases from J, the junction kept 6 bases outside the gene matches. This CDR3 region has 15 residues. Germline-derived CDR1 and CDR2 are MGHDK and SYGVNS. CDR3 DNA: TGTGCCAGCAGTGAATTCCGGACGGGGGGGAATGAGCAGTTCTTC. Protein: CASSEFRTGGNEQFF.

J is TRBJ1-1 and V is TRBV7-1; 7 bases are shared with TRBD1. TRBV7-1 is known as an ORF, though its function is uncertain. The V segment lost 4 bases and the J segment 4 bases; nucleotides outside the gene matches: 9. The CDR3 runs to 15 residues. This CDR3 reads CASSYSQGSATEAFF. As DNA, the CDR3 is TGTGCCAGCAGCTACTCACAGGGGTCGGCCACTGAAGCTTTCTTT.

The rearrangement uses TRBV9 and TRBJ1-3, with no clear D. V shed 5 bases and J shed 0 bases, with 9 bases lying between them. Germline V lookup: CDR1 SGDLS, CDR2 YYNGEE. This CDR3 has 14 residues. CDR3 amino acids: CASSSWSSGNTIYF. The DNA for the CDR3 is TGTGCCAGCAGTTCATGGAGCTCTGGAAACACCATATATTTT.

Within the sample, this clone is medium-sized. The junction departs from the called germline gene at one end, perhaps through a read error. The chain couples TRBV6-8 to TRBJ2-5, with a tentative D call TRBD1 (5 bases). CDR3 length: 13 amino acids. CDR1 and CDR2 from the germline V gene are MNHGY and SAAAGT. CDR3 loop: CAISGDSQETQYF. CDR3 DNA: TGTGCCATCAGTGGTGACAGCCAAGAGACCCAGTACTTC.

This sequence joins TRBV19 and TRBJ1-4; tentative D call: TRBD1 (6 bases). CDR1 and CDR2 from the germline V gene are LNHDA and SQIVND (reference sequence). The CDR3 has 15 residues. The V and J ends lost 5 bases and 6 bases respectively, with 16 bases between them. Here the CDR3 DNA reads TGTGCCAGTAGTGGCAGGGGAGGAGGCGATGAAAAACTGTTTTTT. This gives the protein CASSGRGGGDEKLFF.

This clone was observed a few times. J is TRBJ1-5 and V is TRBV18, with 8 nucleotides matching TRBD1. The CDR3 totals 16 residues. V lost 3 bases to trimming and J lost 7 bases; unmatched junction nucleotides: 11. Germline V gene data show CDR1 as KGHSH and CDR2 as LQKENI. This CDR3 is CASSPLIDRGGQPQHF. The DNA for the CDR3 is TGTGCCAGCTCACCGCTGATCGACAGGGGTGGGCAGCCCCAGCATTTT.

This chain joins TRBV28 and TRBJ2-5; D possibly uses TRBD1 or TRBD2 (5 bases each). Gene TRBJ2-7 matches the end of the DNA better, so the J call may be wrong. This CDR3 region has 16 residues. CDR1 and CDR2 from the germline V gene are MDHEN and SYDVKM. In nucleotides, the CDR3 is TGTGCCAGCACTCCATCGGGACCAAAAGGCAACTACGAGCAGTACTTC. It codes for CASTPSGPKGNYEQYF.

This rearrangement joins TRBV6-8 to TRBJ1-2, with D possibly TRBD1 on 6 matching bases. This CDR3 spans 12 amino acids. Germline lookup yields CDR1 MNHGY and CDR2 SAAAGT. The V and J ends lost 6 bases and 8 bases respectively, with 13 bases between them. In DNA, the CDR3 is TGTGCCAGCAGACAACAGGGTATGGGCTACACCTTC. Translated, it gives CASRQQGMGYTF.

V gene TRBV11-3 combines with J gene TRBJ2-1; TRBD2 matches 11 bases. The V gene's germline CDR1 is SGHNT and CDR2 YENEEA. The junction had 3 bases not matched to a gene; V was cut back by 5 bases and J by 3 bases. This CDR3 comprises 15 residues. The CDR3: CASSQGTSGYNEQFF. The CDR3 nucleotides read TGTGCCAGCAGCCAAGGGACTAGCGGCTACAATGAGCAGTTCTTC.

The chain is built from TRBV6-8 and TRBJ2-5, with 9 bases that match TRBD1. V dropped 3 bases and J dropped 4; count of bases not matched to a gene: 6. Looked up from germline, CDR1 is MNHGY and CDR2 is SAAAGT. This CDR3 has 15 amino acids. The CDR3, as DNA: TGTGCCAGCAGTTATACAGGGGGCCGCGGAGAGACCCAGTACTTC. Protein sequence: CASSYTGGRGETQYF.

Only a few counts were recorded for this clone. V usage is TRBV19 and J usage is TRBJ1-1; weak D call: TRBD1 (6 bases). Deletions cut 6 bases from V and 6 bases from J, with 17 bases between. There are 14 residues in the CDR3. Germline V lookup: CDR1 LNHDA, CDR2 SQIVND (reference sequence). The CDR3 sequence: CASRLDSKLAEAFF. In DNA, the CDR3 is TGTGCCAGTAGACTGGACAGTAAGCTGGCTGAAGCTTTCTTT.

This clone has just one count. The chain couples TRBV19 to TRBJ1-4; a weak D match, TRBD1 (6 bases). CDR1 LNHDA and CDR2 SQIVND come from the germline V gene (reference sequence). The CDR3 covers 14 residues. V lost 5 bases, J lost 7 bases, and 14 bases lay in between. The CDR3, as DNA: TGTGCCAGTAGTCCCCAGGGGCGCGTTGAAAAACTGTTTTTT. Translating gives CASSPQGRVEKLFF.

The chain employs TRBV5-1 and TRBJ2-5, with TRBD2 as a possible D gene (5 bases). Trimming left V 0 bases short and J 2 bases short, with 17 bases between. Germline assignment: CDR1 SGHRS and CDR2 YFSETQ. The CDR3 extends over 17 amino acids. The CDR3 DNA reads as TGCGCCAGCAGCTTGGGGGGAGTGGGAGTTTATCAAGAGACCCAGTACTTC. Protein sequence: CASSLGGVGVYQETQYF.

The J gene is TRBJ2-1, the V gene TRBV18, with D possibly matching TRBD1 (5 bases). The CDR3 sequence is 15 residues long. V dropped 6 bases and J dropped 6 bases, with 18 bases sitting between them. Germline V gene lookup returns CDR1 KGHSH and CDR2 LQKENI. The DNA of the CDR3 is TGTGCCAGCTCCCGAGAAGGGGCCGTCCTCAATGAGCAGTTCTTC. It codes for CASSREGAVLNEQFF.

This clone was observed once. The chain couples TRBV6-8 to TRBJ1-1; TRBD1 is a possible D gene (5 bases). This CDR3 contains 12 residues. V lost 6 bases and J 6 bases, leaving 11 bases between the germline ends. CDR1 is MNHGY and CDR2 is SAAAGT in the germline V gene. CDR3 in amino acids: CASRRGEAEAFF. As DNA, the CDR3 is TGTGCCAGCAGACGAGGGGAAGCTGAAGCTTTCTTT.

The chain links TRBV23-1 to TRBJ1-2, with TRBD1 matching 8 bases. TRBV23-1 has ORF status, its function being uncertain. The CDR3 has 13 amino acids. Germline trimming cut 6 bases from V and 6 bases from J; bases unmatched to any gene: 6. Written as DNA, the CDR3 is TGCGCCAGCAGGACACAGGGGGTTGATGGCTACACCTTC. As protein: CASRTQGVDGYTF.

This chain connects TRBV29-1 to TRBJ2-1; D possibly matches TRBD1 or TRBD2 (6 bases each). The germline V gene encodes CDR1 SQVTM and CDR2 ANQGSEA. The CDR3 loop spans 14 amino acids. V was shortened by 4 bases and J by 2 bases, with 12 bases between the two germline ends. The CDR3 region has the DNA TGCAGCGTTGTTAAGGGGGGAGCCTACAATGAGCAGTTCTTC. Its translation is CSVVKGGAYNEQFF.

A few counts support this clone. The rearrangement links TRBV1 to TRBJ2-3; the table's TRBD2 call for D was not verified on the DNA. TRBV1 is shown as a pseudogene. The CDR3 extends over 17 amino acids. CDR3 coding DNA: TGCGCCAGCAGCCAAGATCTACTAGCGGGTAGCACAGATACGCAGTATTTT. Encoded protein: CASSQDLLAGSTDTQYF.

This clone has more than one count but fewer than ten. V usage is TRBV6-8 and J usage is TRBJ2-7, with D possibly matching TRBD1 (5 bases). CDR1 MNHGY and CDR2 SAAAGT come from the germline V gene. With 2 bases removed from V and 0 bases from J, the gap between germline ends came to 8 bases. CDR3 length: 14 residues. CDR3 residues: CASSYGQGSYEQYF. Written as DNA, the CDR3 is TGTGCCAGCAGTTACGGTCAGGGCTCCTACGAGCAGTACTTC.

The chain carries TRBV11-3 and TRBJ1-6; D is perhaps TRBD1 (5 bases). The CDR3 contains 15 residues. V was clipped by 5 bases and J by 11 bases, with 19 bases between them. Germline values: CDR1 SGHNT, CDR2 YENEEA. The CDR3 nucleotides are TGTGCCAGCAGCCCTGGGGCGGGGGGGATTACACCCCTCCACTTT. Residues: CASSPGAGGITPLHF.

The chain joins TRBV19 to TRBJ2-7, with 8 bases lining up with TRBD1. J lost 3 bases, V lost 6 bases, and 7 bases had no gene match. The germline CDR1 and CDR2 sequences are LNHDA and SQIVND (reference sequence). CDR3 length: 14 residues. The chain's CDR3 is CASSNTGGSYEQYF. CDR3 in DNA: TGTGCCAGTAGCAATACAGGGGGTAGCTACGAGCAGTACTTC.

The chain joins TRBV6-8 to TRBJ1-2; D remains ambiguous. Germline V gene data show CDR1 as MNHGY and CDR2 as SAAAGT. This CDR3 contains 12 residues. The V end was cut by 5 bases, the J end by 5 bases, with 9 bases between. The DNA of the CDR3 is TGTGCCAGCAGTGCACTCGCATATGGCTACACCTTC. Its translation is CASSALAYGYTF.